The 15 T cell receptor beta chains below come from one sample, sequenced in a study of cytomegalovirus exposure and HLA in healthy donors. Primers: 60 Vbeta forward and 13 Jbeta reverse. Assay used: immunoSEQ multiplex PCR; TCRdb lists only in-frame clones, some missing. This sample has 200,000 to 250,000 clones; 77% occur once, and the top ten carry around 2.9%. Source material: PBMCs. These receptors came from a woman aged 55-75 years in good health and CMV-seropositive.

Here the CDR3 reads CASSQTGTNYGYTF. The DNA of the CDR3 is TGCGCCAGCAGCCAGACAGGGACTAACTATGGCTACACCTTC. The chain links TRBV5-1 to TRBJ1-2; 7 positions agree with TRBD1. The V gene end was trimmed by 4 bases and the J gene end by 0 bases; junction bases not matched to a gene: 3. CDR1 is SGHRS, CDR2 YFSETQ, per germline. The CDR3 is 14 amino acids.

The chain joins TRBV5-4 to TRBJ2-1; TRBD1 is a possible D gene (6 bases). Germline CDR1 reads SGHNT; CDR2 reads YYREEE (reference sequence). Between the trimmed V and J ends, which lost 5 bases and 3 bases, there was a span of 15 bases. This CDR3 comprises 15 residues. The CDR3: CASRVDRGGYNEQFF. Here the CDR3 DNA reads TGTGCCAGCAGAGTGGACAGAGGGGGCTACAATGAGCAGTTCTTC. Full variable domain (outside the CDR3, taken from reference TRBV5-4 and TRBJ2-1): ETGVTQSPTHLIKTRGQQVTLRCSSQSGHNTVSWYQQALGQGPQFIFQYYREEENGRGNFPPRFSGLQFPNYSSELNVNALELDDSALYLCASRVDRGGYNEQFFGPGTRLTVL.

The chain joins TRBV10-3 to TRBJ2-2; 9 nucleotides line up with TRBD2. The ends lost 0 bases at V and 4 bases at J; junction bases unmatched: 3. In germline, CDR1 is ENHRY, CDR2 SYGVKD. CDR3 length equals 16 residues. CDR3 sequence: CAISESSGGPTGELFF. DNA of the CDR3: TGTGCCATCAGTGAGTCTAGCGGGGGTCCCACCGGGGAGCTGTTTTTT.

The V and J genes are TRBV5-1 and TRBJ1-2; 8 bases are shared with TRBD1. This CDR3 has 16 amino acids. Germline V gives CDR1 SGHRS, CDR2 YFSETQ. Trimming cost V 1 base and J 1 base; bases outside gene matches: 6. DNA for the CDR3: TGCGCCAGCAGCTTGTCCCAGGGGGCAGGTAACTATGGCTACACCTTC. Amino acid sequence: CASSLSQGAGNYGYTF. The whole variable domain, remainder taken from reference TRBV5-1 and TRBJ1-2, is KAGVTQTPRYLIKTRGQQVTLSCSPISGHRSVSWYQQTPGQGLQFLFEYFSETQRNKGNFPGRFSGRQFSNSRSEMNVSTLELGDSALYLCASSLSQGAGNYGYTFGSGTRLTVV.

This clone was detected once. DNA for the CDR3: TGTGCCTGGTGGTGGGGAGAGAACACTGAAGCTTTCTTT. Its translation is CAWWWGENTEAFF. V is TRBV30 and J is TRBJ1-1; D gene unclear. With 5 bases removed from V and 1 base from J, the gap between germline ends came to 11 bases. Germline CDR1 and CDR2: GTSNPN and SVGIG (reference sequence). The CDR3 covers 13 residues.

As to this clone: At one end the junction does not follow the germline gene, possibly because of a read error. V is TRBV7-9 and J is TRBJ1-2, with TRBD1 identical over 7 bases. The germline V gene encodes CDR1 SEHNR and CDR2 FQNEAQ (reference sequence). This CDR3 contains 13 residues. CDR3 in DNA: TGTTCCAGCAGCTTAGGGACAGACTATGGCTACACCTTC. Its protein product is CSSSLGTDYGYTF.

The chain couples TRBV28 to TRBJ1-2; 8 bases are a match to TRBD1. This CDR3 is 14 amino acids long. After removal of 3 bases from V and 6 bases from J, the junction contained 6 bases not matched to a gene. Germline CDR1 and CDR2: MDHEN and SYDVKM. The CDR3 is CASSLGDRRDGYTF. CDR3 nucleotides: TGTGCCAGCAGTTTGGGGGACAGGAGGGATGGCTACACCTTC.

J is TRBJ1-2 and V is TRBV15; a possible D gene is TRBD1 (5 bases). The CDR3 loop spans 12 amino acids. Germline V gene lookup returns CDR1 LNHNV and CDR2 YYDKDF (reference sequence). With 6 bases removed from V and 4 bases from J, the gap between germline ends came to 9 bases. This CDR3 reads CATSSTGYGYTF. The CDR3 DNA is TGTGCCACCAGTTCCACAGGCTATGGCTACACCTTC.

This clone was observed a handful of times. The V and J genes are TRBV30 and TRBJ2-5; D ambiguous. CDR3 length: 13 amino acids. V was shortened by 1 base and J by 2 bases, with 8 bases between the two germline ends. In germline, CDR1 is GTSNPN, CDR2 SVGIG (reference sequence). The CDR3 DNA follows: TGTGCCTGGAGTGCACAGTCACAAGAGACCCAGTACTTC. This gives the protein CAWSAQSQETQYF.

The V gene is TRBV6-1, the J gene TRBJ1-1; TRBD1 might be the D (5 bases). With 4 bases removed from V and 3 bases from J, the gap between germline ends came to 15 bases. The CDR3 consists of 15 residues. Germline V gene lookup returns CDR1 MNHNS and CDR2 SASEGT. The CDR3 DNA reads TGTGCCAGCAGTGTAATGGGCAGGGCATACACTGAAGCTTTCTTT. This translates into CASSVMGRAYTEAFF.

This chain joins TRBV5-8 and TRBJ2-1, with a weak D call TRBD1 (5 bases). Germline lookup yields CDR1 SGHTS and CDR2 YDEGEE. V was shortened by 5 bases and J by 0 bases, with 12 bases between the two germline ends. The CDR3 consists of 15 residues. The DNA for the CDR3 is TGTGCCAGCAGACTTAGGGGAAGCTCCTACAATGAGCAGTTCTTC. This gives the protein CASRLRGSSYNEQFF.

The chain uses TRBV5-1 and TRBJ1-1; D remains ambiguous. Trimming removed 2 bases from V and 1 base from J, with 6 bases in between. CDR1 SGHRS and CDR2 YFSETQ come from the germline V gene. This CDR3 is built from 13 residues. The DNA of the CDR3 is TGCGCCAGCAGCTTCGGAGCGAACACTGAAGCTTTCTTT. This sequence encodes CASSFGANTEAFF.

The chain couples TRBV19 to TRBJ2-2; 9 bases map to TRBD1. V shed 3 bases and J 4 bases; nucleotides not matched to a gene: 3. The V gene's germline CDR1 is LNHDA and CDR2 SQIVND (reference sequence). CDR3 length: 15 residues. The CDR3 DNA reads TGTGCCAGTAGTATGTGGACAGGGGTCACCGGGGAGCTGTTTTTT. It yields the protein CASSMWTGVTGELFF.

This chain joins TRBV5-5 and TRBJ2-5; D might be TRBD2 (6 bases). The J call may be mistaken, given a closer DNA end match to TRBJ2-7. The CDR3 spans 15 residues. Per the germline V gene, CDR1 is SGHKS and CDR2 is YYEKEE (reference sequence). The CDR3 region is CASSSQVGGDYEQYF. The CDR3 region has the DNA TGTGCCAGCAGCTCCCAAGTGGGAGGCGACTACGAGCAGTACTTC.

The J gene is TRBJ2-1, the V gene TRBV7-9, with 11 bases that match TRBD1. Germline CDR1 SEHNR, CDR2 FQNEAQ (reference sequence). The V gene end was trimmed by 5 bases and the J gene end by 8 bases; junction bases not matched to a gene: 8. The CDR3 sequence is 15 residues long. The CDR3 DNA reads TGTGCCAGCAGCCTCCGGGACAGGGGGTTTTATGAGCAGTTCTTC. Encoded protein: CASSLRDRGFYEQFF.